This TCR beta chain was profiled in a study of cytomegalovirus exposure and HLA in healthy donors. Study conclusions and caveats: TCR beta V segments were, for the most part, productive about 87% or about 30% of the time in an earlier analysis. With further analysis later on, most CMV-associated TCR beta chains appeared HLA-restricted.

The CDR3 is 14 amino acids. The ends lost 3 bases at V and 4 bases at J; junction bases unmatched: 5. The germline CDR1 and CDR2 sequences are KGHSH and LQKENI. Regarding this clone: Its target is unknown.

The PCR contained 60 Vbeta and 13 Jbeta primers. Sequencing was performed with immunoSEQ multiplex PCR; in TCRdb, only in-frame clones are kept and a portion is missing. The table includes 110,000 to 150,000 clones, over 60% detected once. The chain is built from TRBV18 and TRBJ2-7, with 8 bases lining up with TRBD2. Sequenced material: PBMCs. This sequence originates from a man aged 35 to 55 in good health and CMV-seronegative. The CDR3 is CASSPSGMGYEQYF. In DNA form, the CDR3 reads TGTGCCAGCTCACCTAGCGGGATGGGTTACGAGCAGTACTTC.